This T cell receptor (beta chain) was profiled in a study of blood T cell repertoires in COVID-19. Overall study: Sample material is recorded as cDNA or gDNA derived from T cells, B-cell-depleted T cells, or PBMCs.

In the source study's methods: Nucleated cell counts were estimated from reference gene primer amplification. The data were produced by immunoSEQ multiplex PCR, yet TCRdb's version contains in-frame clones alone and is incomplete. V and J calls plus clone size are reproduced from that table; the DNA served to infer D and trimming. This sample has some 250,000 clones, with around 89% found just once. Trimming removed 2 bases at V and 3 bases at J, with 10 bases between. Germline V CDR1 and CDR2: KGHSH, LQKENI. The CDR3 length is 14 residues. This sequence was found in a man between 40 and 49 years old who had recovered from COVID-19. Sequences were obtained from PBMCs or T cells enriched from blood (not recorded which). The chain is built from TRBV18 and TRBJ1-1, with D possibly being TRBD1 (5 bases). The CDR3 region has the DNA TGTGCCAGCTCACCAGGGGGGGGTCACACTGAAGCTTTCTTT. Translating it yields CASSPGGGHTEAFF.